This entry describes one T cell receptor beta chain. The CDR3 spans 15 residues. The junction had 7 bases not matched to a gene; V was cut back by 3 bases and J by 10 bases. Germline V gene sequence: CDR1 LGHNA, CDR2 YSLEER. The data originate from a study of T cell responses to AZD1222 COVID-19 vaccine. Study context: Investigators merged groups given second doses at roughly 4 or roughly 12 weeks.

TCRdb's copy holds only in-frame clones and misses some; the assay was immunoSEQ multiplex PCR. This table has some 120,000 clones, less than 90% appearing once. The sequences come from peripheral blood, collected on day 0 of AZD1222 vaccination. This clonotype was sampled from an adult in good health. The chain carries TRBV4-3 and TRBJ1-6; 9 bases align to TRBD1. The CDR3 coding sequence is TGCGCCAGCAGCCAGAGTGAACAGGGGGCATCACCCCTCCACTTT. Translating gives CASSQSEQGASPLHF.